The TCR beta chain under discussion was sequenced for a study of blood T cell repertoires in COVID-19. Study summary: Sites across the United States, Italy and Spain contributed samples from acute and convalescent COVID-19. Sources were T cells, B-cell-depleted T cells, or PBMCs; the material itself was cDNA or gDNA.

This clone was observed a few times. Seattle participants joined during active infection and were tracked over time. V was trimmed by 5 bases and J by 4 bases, leaving 17 bases between them. Germline assignment: CDR1 SGHTA and CDR2 FQGNSA. The CDR3 covers 15 residues. Methods used by the authors: Estimation of nucleated cell counts was performed using reference gene primer amplification. The table came from immunoSEQ multiplex PCR; TCRdb's copy has only in-frame clones and leaves some out. D and trimming were read from the DNA, whereas the V and J calls and clone size are those reported in that table. The table has fewer than 60,000 clones, around 82% seen once; the top ten hold under 30%.

This receptor was obtained from a woman over 75 with COVID-19, enrolled during active disease. This chain joins TRBV7-2 and TRBJ2-5; D perhaps matches TRBD1 (5 bases). Material for sequencing was peripheral blood. CDR3 DNA sequence: TGTGCCAGCAGCCAAGATAGCACAGGCCCAGAGACCCAGTACTTC. Translating gives CASSQDSTGPETQYF.